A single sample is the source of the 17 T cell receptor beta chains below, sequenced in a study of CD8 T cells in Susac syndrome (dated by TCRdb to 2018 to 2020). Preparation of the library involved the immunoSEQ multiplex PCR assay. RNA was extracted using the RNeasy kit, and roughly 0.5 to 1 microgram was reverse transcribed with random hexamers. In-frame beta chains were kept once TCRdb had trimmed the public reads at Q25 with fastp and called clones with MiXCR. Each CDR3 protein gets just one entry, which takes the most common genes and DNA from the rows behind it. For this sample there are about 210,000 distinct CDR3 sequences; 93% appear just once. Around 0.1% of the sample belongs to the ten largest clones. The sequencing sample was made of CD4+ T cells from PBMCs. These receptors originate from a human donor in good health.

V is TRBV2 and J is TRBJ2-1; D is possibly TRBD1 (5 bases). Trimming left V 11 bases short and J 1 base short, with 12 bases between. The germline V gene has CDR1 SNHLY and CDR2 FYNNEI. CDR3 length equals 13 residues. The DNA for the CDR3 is TGTGCCTTCCAGGGCGATTCCTACAATGAGCAGTTCTTC. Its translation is CAFQGDSYNEQFF.

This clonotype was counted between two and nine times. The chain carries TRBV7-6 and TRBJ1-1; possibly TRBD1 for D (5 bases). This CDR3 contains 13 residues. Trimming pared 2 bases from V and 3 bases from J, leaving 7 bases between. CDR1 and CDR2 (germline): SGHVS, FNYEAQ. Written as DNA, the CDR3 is TGTGCCAGCAGCTTACAGGGAGACACTGAAGCTTTCTTT. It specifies CASSLQGDTEAFF.

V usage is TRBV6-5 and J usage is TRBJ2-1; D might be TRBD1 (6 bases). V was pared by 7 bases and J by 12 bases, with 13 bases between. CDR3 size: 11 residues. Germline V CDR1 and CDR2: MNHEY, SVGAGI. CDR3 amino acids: CASTNGQRQFF. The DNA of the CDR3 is TGTGCCAGCACCAACGGACAGAGGCAGTTCTTC.

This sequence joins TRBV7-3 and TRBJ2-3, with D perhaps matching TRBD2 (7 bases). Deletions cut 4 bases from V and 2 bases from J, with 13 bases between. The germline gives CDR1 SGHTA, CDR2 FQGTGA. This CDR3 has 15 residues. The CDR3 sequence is CASSSDGGPTDTQYF. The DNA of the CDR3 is TGTGCCAGCAGCTCCGACGGGGGGCCCACAGATACGCAGTATTTT.

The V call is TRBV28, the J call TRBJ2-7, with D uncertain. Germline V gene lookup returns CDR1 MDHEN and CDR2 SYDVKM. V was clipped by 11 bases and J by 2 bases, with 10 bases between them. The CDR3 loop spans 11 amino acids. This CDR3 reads CASGRAYEQYF. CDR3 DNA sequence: TGTGCCTCTGGCCGGGCCTACGAGCAGTACTTC.

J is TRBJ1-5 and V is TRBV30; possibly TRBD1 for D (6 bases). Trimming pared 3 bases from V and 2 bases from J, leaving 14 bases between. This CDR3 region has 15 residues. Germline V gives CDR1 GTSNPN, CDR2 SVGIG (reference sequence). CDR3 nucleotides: TGTGCCTGGAGAAGAGGGGGTATGGGCAATCAGCCCCAGCATTTT. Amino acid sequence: CAWRRGGMGNQPQHF.

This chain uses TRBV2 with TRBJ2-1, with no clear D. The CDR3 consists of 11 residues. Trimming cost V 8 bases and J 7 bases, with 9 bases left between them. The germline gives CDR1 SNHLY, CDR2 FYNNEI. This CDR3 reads CASVSPNEQFF. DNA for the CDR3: TGTGCCAGCGTCTCTCCGAATGAGCAGTTCTTC.

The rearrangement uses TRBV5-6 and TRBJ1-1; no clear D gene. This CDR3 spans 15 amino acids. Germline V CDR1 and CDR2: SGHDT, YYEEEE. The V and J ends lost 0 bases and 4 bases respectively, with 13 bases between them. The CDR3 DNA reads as TGTGCCAGCAGCTTGGCCGGAAAGGGAGGCACTGAAGCTTTCTTT. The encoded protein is CASSLAGKGGTEAFF.

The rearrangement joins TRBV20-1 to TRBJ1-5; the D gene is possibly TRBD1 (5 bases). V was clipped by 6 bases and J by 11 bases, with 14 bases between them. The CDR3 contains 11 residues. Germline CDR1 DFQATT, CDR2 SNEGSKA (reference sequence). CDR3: CSAPSGGAQHF. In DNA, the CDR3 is TGCAGTGCCCCCAGTGGGGGAGCCCAGCATTTT.

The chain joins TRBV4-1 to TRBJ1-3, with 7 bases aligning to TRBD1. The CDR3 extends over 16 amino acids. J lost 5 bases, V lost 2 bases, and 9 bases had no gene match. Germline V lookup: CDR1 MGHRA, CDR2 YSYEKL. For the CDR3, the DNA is TGCGCCAGCAGCCAACTCCATACTAGGGGGCGAAACACCATATATTTT. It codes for CASSQLHTRGRNTIYF.

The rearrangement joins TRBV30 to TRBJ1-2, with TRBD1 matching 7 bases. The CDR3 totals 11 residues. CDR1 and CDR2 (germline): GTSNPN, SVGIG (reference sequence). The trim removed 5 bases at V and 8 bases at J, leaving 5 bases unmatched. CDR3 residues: CAWESGGGYTF. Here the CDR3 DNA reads TGTGCCTGGGAATCAGGGGGAGGCTACACCTTC. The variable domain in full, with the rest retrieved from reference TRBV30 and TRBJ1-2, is SQTIHQWPATLVQPVGSPLSLECTVEGTSNPNLYWYRQAAGRGLQLLFYSVGIGQISSEVPQNLSASRPQDRQFILSSKKLLLSDSGFYLCAWESGGGYTFGSGTRLTVV.

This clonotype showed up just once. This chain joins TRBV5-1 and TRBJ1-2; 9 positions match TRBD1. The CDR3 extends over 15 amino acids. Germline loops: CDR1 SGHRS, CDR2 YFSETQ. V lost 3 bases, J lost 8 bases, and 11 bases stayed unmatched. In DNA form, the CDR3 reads TGCGCCAGCAGCTCAGCCGGGACAGGGACAATCGGCTACACCTTC. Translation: CASSSAGTGTIGYTF.

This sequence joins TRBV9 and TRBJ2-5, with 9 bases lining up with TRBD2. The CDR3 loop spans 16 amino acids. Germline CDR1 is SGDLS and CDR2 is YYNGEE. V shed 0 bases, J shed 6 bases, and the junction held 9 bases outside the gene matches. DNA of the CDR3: TGTGCCAGCAGCGTAGATCACGGCGGGGGGGCGCAGACCCAGTACTTC. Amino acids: CASSVDHGGGAQTQYF.

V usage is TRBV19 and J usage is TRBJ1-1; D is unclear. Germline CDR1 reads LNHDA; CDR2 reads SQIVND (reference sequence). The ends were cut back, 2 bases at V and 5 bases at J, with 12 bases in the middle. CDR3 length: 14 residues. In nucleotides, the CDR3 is TGTGCCAGTAGTATATGGGGAACGAGGACTGAAGCTTTCTTT. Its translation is CASSIWGTRTEAFF.

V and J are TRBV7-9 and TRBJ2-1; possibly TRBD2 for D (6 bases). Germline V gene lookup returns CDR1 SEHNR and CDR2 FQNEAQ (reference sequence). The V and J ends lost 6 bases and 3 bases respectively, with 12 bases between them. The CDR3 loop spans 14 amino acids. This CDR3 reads CASRRGGVYNEQFF. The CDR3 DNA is TGTGCCAGCAGACGAGGCGGGGTCTACAATGAGCAGTTCTTC. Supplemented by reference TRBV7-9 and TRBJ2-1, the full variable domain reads DTGVSQNPRHKITKRGQNVTFRCDPISEHNRLYWYRQTLGQGPEFLTYFQNEAQLEKSRLLSDRFSAERPKGSFSTLEIQRTEQGDSAMYLCASRRGGVYNEQFFGPGTRLTVL.

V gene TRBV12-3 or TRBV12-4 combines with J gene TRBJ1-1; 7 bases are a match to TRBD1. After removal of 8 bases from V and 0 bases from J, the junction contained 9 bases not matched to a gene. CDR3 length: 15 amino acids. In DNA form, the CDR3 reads TGTGCCAGCGGGAAGATGACAGGGTTGAACACTGAAGCTTTCTTT. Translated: CASGKMTGLNTEAFF.

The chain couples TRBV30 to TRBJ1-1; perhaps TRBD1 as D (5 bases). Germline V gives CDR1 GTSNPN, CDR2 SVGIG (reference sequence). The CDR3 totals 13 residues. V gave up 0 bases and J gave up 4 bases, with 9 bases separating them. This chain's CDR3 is CAWSVRGGTEAFF. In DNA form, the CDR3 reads TGTGCCTGGAGTGTACGGGGGGGCACTGAAGCTTTCTTT.